This is a list of T cell receptor beta chains from one sample in a study of blood T cell repertoires in COVID-19. Libraries were prepared by immunoSEQ multiplex PCR; TCRdb keeps only in-frame clonotypes and omits some of them. The sample carries fewer than 350,000 clones, roughly nine tenths recorded once. Input material: peripheral blood. The receptors derive from a woman under 40 with COVID-19, enrolled during active disease. CDR3s include the opening cysteine and the closing phenylalanine or tryptophan. A D gene is named only where the DNA matches it firmly. The size entry is marked missing in some rows and otherwise reads once, few, many or a size class.

cdr3_length	j_call	clone_size	d_call	v_call	cdr3_nt	cdr3_aa
13	TRBJ1-2	.	TRBD1	TRBV6-5	TGTGCCAGCAGCGAGACAGGGGATTATGGCTACACCTTC	CASSETGDYGYTF
14	TRBJ1-1	.	.	TRBV6-1	TGTGCCAGCAGTGAAGTGAGGGAGTGGACTGAAGCTTTCTTT	CASSEVREWTEAFF
17	TRBJ1-1	once	.	TRBV3-1/TRBV3-2	TGTGCCAGCAGCCAAGATGGTGCAGGGCCAATGAACACTGAAGCTTTCTTT	CASSQDGAGPMNTEAFF
12	TRBJ2-7	.	.	TRBV12-3/TRBV12-4	TGTGCCAGCAGTTTGGCCCCCCACGAGCAGTACTTC	CASSLAPHEQYF
13	TRBJ1-6	once	TRBD1	TRBV30	TGTGCCTGGAGTAGACAGGGTCTATCACCCCTCCACTTT	CAWSRQGLSPLHF
14	TRBJ2-3	.	TRBD1	TRBV27	TGTGCCAGCAGTCCCGGGACAGGGTCAGATACGCAGTATTTT	CASSPGTGSDTQYF
16	TRBJ1-3	.	.	TRBV5-4	TGTGCCAGCAGCTTGGACTTAACAGTCTCTGGAAACACCATATATTTT	CASSLDLTVSGNTIYF
16	TRBJ2-1	.	.	TRBV11-2	TGTGCCAGCAGCTTAAAGTCCAGGGGCACCTACAATGAGCAGTTCTTC	CASSLKSRGTYNEQFF
13	TRBJ1-2	.	TRBD1	TRBV14	TGTGCCAGCAGCCAAGCTTACAGGGGTGGCTACACCTTC	CASSQAYRGGYTF
17	TRBJ1-5	.	TRBD1	TRBV7-8	TGTGCCAGCAGCTTAGGAATTAGGACAGGGGGCGATCAGCCCCAGCATTTT	CASSLGIRTGGDQPQHF
15	TRBJ1-2	.	TRBD1	TRBV6-5	TGTGCCAGCAGACAGGGGGCAGAACGGCAATATGGCTACACCTTC	CASRQGAERQYGYTF
15	TRBJ2-7	.	.	TRBV5-6	TGTGCCAGCAGAACCGGGTCCCAGGGTAGCGGCGAGCAGTACTTC	CASRTGSQGSGEQYF
12	TRBJ2-7	.	.	TRBV7-9	TGTGCCAGCAGCTGGGGGGGGCACGAGCAGTACTTC	CASSWGGHEQYF
12	TRBJ1-2	.	.	TRBV11-2	TGTGCCAGCAGTAACGGGACATTTGGCTACACCTTC	CASSNGTFGYTF
15	TRBJ1-1	few	TRBD1	TRBV7-9	TGTGCCAGCAGCGAGACAGGGGGCTTGAACACTGAAGCTTTCTTT	CASSETGGLNTEAFF
13	TRBJ1-1	.	.	TRBV5-1	TGCGCCAGCAGCTACGCAGGTAACACTGAAGCTTTCTTT	CASSYAGNTEAFF
14	TRBJ1-2	.	.	TRBV3-1/TRBV3-2	TGTGCCAGCAGCCAAGCCCCGGGAAACTATGGCTACACCTTC	CASSQAPGNYGYTF
16	TRBJ2-1	once	TRBD1	TRBV27	TGTGCCAGCAGTCCGCGACAGGGGGCTACCTACAATGAGCAGTTCTTC	CASSPRQGATYNEQFF
13	TRBJ1-2	.	.	TRBV29-1	TGCAGCGTTGGACAGGAGAAAAACTATGGCTACACCTTC	CSVGQEKNYGYTF
16	TRBJ1-5	.	TRBD1	TRBV2	TGTGCCAGCAGTGTCCAGGGGGGCAGGAGCAATCAGCCCCAGCATTTT	CASSVQGGRSNQPQHF
12	TRBJ2-1	.	.	TRBV4-1	TGCGCCAGCAGCGGGAGGACGGCTGAGCAGTTCTTC	CASSGRTAEQFF
15	TRBJ1-1	.	.	TRBV19	TGTGCCAGTAGTATTCTGAGGACAAGGTATACTGAAGCTTTCTTT	CASSILRTRYTEAFF
16	TRBJ2-2	.	TRBD1	TRBV28	TGTGCCAGCAGTTTCCCCGGGACAGCGAACACCGGGGAGCTGTTTTTT	CASSFPGTANTGELFF
15	TRBJ1-1	few	.	TRBV7-8	TGTGCCAGCAGCCCCTTGAGGGTCGAGAACACTGAAGCTTTCTTT	CASSPLRVENTEAFF
15	TRBJ2-7	.	.	TRBV6-5	TGTGCCAGCAGCCCCAGGCGACAGGGAGGCTACGAGCAGTACTTC	CASSPRRQGGYEQYF
18	TRBJ2-4	.	.	TRBV6-2/TRBV6-3	TGTGCCAGCAGTTATCTTACTTCGACTGGACTGGCCAAAAACATTCAGTACTTC	CASSYLTSTGLAKNIQYF
16	TRBJ1-3	.	.	TRBV4-1	TGCGCCAGCAGCCAAGTAGAACAGGGCTCTGGAAACACCATATATTTT	CASSQVEQGSGNTIYF
16	TRBJ2-2	.	TRBD2	TRBV15	TGTGCCACCAGCGAGGGTCCCTTTAGCGGGGCCGGGGAGCTGTTTTTT	CATSEGPFSGAGELFF
15	TRBJ2-3	.	.	TRBV28	TGTGCCAGCAGTCCTACAGGGGGGGCCACAGATACGCAGTATTTT	CASSPTGGATDTQYF
15	TRBJ1-1	once	.	TRBV5-4	TGTGCCAGCAGCTTGGACAGAAATTTGAACACTGAAGCTTTCTTT	CASSLDRNLNTEAFF
15	TRBJ2-3	.	TRBD1	TRBV12-5	TGTGCTAGTGGTTCACAAGCCGGGACAGGGGAGGGGCAGTATTTT	CASGSQAGTGEGQYF
12	TRBJ2-1	.	.	TRBV6-2/TRBV6-3	TGTGCCAGCAGTTACGGGGGGAATGAGCAGTTCTTC	CASSYGGNEQFF
15	TRBJ2-7	.	TRBD1	TRBV7-2	TGTGCCAGCAGCGAGGGACAGGGGGGTACCTACGAGCAGTACTTC	CASSEGQGGTYEQYF
17	TRBJ2-1	.	TRBD1	TRBV4-1	TGCGCCAGCAGCCAAGACCGGACAGGGTTGGCGCGGAATGAGCAGTTCTTC	CASSQDRTGLARNEQFF
18	TRBJ2-3	.	TRBD2	TRBV5-1	TGCGCCAGCAGCCCTACCTCCAGCGGGGGGCCACTCGGTGATACGCAGTATTTT	CASSPTSSGGPLGDTQYF
14	TRBJ2-3	.	TRBD2	TRBV6-5	TGTGCCAGCAAGGCGGGGGGGTTCACAGATACGCAGTATTTT	CASKAGGFTDTQYF
14	TRBJ1-2	.	.	TRBV27	TGTGCCAGCAGTTCGGCGGGGGCTAACTATGGCTACACCTTC	CASSSAGANYGYTF
17	TRBJ2-1	.	TRBD2	TRBV4-1	TGCGCCAGCAGCCAAGAGACAGCGGGGGGCAGGTACAATGAGCAGTTCTTC	CASSQETAGGRYNEQFF
13	TRBJ1-2	.	TRBD1	TRBV27	TGTGCCAGCAGTTTGACAGGGCGCTATGGCTACACCTTC	CASSLTGRYGYTF
17	TRBJ1-5	few	.	TRBV19	TGTGCCAGTGTCCTTAAGGGCAGGGGAAGGAGCAATCAGCCCCAGCATTTT	CASVLKGRGRSNQPQHF
14	TRBJ2-7	.	.	TRBV5-1	TGCGCCAGCAGCTTGTATCCGGGTACCTACGAGCAGTACTTC	CASSLYPGTYEQYF